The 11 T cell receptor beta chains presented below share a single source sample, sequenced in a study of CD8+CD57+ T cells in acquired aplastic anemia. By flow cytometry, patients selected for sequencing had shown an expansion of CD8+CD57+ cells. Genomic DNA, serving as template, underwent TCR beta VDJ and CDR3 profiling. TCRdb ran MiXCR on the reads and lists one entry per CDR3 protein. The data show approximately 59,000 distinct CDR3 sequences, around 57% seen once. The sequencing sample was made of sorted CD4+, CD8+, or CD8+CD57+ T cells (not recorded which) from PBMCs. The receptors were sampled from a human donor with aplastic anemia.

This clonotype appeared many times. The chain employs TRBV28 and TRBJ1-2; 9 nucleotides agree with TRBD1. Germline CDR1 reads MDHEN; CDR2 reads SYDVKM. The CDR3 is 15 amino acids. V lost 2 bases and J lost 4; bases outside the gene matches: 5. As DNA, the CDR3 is TGTGCCAGCAGTTTACGGGGACAGGGTGGCTATGGCTACACCTTC. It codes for CASSLRGQGGYGYTF.

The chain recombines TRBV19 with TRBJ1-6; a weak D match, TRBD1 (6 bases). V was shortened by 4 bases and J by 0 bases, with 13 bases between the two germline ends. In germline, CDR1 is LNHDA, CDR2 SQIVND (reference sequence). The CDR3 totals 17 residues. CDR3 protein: CASSTLQGPSYNSPLHF. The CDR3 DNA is TGTGCCAGTAGTACCTTACAGGGTCCCTCCTATAATTCACCCCTCCACTTT.

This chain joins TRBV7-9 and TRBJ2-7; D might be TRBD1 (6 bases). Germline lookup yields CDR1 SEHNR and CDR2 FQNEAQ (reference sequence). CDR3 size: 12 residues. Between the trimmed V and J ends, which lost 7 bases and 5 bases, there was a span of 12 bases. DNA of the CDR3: TGTGCCAGCAAGAGGTCAGGGGACGAGCAGTACTTC. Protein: CASKRSGDEQYF.

CDR3 amino acids: CASSLGGGAQETQYF. CDR3 coding DNA: TGTGCCAGCAGCTTAGGGGGGGGGGCCCAGGAGACCCAGTACTTC. The chain has TRBV7-6 and TRBJ2-5; D is possibly TRBD2 (7 bases). V lost 1 base and J lost 5, with 14 bases in between. Germline loops: CDR1 SGHVS, CDR2 FNYEAQ. The CDR3 spans 15 residues.

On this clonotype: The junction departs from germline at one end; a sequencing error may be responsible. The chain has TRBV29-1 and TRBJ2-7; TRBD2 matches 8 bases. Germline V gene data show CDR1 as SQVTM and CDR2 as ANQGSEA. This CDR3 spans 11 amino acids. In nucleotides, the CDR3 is TGCAGCGCCGGGGGGGGCTACGAACAGTACTTC. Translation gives CSAGGGYEQYF.

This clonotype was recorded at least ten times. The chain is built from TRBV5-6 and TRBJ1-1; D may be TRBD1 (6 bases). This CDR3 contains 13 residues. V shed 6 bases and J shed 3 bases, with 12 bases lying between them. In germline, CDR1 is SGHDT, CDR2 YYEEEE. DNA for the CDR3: TGTGCCAGCACCGTGGACAGTGACACTGAAGCTTTCTTT. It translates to CASTVDSDTEAFF.

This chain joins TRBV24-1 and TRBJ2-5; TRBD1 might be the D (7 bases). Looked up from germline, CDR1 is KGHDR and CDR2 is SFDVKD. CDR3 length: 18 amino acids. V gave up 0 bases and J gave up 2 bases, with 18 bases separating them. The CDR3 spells CATSDLDRDGAGQETQYF. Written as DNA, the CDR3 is TGTGCCACCAGTGATTTGGACAGGGACGGGGCGGGGCAAGAGACCCAGTACTTC.

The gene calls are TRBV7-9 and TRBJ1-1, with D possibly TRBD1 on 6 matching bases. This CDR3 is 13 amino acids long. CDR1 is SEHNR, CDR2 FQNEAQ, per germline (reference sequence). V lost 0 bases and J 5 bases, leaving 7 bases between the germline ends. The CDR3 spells CASSLAQGTEAFF. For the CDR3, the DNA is TGTGCCAGCAGCTTAGCACAGGGTACTGAAGCTTTCTTT.

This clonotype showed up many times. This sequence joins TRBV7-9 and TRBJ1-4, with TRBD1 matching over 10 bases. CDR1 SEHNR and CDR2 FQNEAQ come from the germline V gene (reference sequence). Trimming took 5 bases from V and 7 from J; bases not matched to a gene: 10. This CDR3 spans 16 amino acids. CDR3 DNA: TGTGCCAGCAGCCCGGAACCCGGGACAGGGGTTGAAAAACTGTTTTTT. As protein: CASSPEPGTGVEKLFF.

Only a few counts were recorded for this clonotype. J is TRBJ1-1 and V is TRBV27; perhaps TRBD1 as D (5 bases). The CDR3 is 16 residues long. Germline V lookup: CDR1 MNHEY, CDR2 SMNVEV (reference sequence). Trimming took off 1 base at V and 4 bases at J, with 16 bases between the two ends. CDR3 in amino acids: CASSLFAGLGGTEAFF. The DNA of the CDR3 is TGTGCCAGCAGTTTATTTGCAGGACTGGGGGGCACTGAAGCTTTCTTT.

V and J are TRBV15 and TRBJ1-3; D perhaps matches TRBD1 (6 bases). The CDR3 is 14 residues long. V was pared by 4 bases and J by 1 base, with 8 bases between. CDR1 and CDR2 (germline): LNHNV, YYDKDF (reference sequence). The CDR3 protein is CATSKGESGNTIYF. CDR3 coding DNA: TGTGCCACCAGCAAGGGGGAATCTGGAAACACCATATATTTT.